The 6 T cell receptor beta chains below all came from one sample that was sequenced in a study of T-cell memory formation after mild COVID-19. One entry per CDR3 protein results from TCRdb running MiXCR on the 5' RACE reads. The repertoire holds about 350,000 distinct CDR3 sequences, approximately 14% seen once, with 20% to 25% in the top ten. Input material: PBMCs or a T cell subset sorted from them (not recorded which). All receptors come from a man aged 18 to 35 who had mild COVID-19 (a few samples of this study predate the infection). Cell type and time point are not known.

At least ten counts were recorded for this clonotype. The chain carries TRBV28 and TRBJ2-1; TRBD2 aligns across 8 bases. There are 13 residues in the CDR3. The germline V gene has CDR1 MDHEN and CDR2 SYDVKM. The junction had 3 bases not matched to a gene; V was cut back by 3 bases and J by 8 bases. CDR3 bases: TGTGCCAGCAGTTTGGGACTAGTGTATGAGCAGTTCTTC. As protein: CASSLGLVYEQFF.

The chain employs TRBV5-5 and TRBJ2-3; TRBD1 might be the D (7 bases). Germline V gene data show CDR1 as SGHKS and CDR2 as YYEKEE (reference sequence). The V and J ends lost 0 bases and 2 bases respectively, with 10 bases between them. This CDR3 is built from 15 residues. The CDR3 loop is CASSLGRGDTDTQYF. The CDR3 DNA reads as TGTGCCAGCAGCTTGGGCAGGGGGGACACAGATACGCAGTATTTT.

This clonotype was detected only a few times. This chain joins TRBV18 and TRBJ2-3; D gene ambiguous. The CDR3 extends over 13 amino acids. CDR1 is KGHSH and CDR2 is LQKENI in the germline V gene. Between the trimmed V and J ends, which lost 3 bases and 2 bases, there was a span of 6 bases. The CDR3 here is CASSPDATDTQYF. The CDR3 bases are TGTGCCAGCTCACCCGACGCCACAGATACGCAGTATTTT.

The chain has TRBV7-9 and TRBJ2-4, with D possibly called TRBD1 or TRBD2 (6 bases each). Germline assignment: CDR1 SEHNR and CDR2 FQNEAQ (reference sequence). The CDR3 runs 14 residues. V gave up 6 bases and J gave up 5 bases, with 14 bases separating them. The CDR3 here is CASRKGGPENIQYF. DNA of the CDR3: TGTGCCAGCAGAAAAGGGGGGCCCGAAAACATTCAGTACTTC.

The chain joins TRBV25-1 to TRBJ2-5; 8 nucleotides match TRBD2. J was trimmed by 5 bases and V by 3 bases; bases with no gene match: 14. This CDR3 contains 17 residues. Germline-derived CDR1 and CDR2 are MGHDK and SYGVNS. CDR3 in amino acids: CASSDQRPTGGAETQYF. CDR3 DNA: TGTGCCAGCAGTGACCAGCGGCCGACCGGGGGGGCTGAGACCCAGTACTTC.

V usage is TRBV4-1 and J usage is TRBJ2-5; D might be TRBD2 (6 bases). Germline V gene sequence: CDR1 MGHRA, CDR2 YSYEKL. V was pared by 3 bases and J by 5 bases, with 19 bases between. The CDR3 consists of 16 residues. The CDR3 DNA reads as TGCGCCAGCAGCCACAAACCTTCGACGGGGGAGGAGACCCAGTACTTC. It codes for CASSHKPSTGEETQYF.